This T cell receptor beta chain was found in a study of breast tumors, draining lymph nodes, adjacent tissues. Study-wide points: Tumor T cell lymph node origin was a supported hypothesis, not proven. Tumor and nontumor repertoires were significantly more similar in luminal-like than in basal-like breast cancer. Most tumor T cells seemingly derive from lymph node, then expand in tumor. Tumor TCR diversity was below lymph nodes but above nontumor tissue.

Axillary draining lymph nodes of breast cancer patients supplied the node samples. From the multiplex PCR reads, TCRdb called clonotypes with MiXCR, one entry per CDR3 protein. The sample includes a few hundred thousand distinct CDR3 sequences, 34% of them seen just once. Comments on this clonotype: What it recognizes is unknown.

Germline-derived CDR1 and CDR2 are MNHNS and SASEGT. The CDR3 is 14 residues long. V lost 4 bases to trimming and J lost 6 bases; unmatched junction nucleotides: 9. The sample taken for sequencing was axillary lymph node tissue. The TCR comes from a female donor with breast cancer. Some clones in this sample may be carry-over from other donors' samples. The chain carries TRBV6-1 and TRBJ2-7, with 7 bases fitting TRBD1. The CDR3 DNA sequence: TGTGCCAGCAGTGGCCCCGGACACAGGGGCGAGCAGTACTTC. Its protein product is CASSGPGHRGEQYF.